The clone carrying this TCR beta chain was observed a few times. Its specificity is not known. Investigators reverse transcribed all isolated RNA, so they sequenced expressed TCRB transcripts. Read counts averaged around 3.6 million for samples of naive, central memory and regulatory T cells. Produced via immunoSEQ multiplex PCR; TCRdb's table is partial and in-frame only. The table lists around 180,000 clones, around 7.8% of them singletons. The sample is drawn from a study of beta chain features in type 1 diabetes. Study as a whole: The study found patients and healthy donors alike in age, gender and cell yields. Sorted cells from all samples, numbering over 85,000,000, were examined.

General observations from the study: In all four CD4+ subsets, TCRB CDR3 length was significantly, moderately reduced in type 1 diabetes.

Germline CDR1 is MNHNS and CDR2 is SASEGT. Trimming pared 5 bases from V and 2 bases from J, leaving 9 bases between. CDR3 length: 13 amino acids. The chain employs TRBV6-1 and TRBJ1-2, with D possibly matching TRBD1 (5 bases). Sequences were obtained from central memory CD4+ T cells from blood. The receptor comes from a woman between 40 and 55 years old with type 1 diabetes. As DNA, the CDR3 is TGTGCCAGCAGTCCAGGGTGGAACTATGGCTACACCTTC. Encoded protein: CASSPGWNYGYTF.